Below, 4 T cell receptor beta chains from the same sample are listed, as sequenced in a study of immune cell composition in non-small cell lung cancer. The method was immunoSEQ multiplex PCR; TCRdb's version includes in-frame clones alone and lacks a portion of them. The sample records around 2,800 clones, approximately 72% being singletons. The source material was lung tumor tissue. Every receptor here comes from a human donor with non-small cell lung cancer.

This sequence joins TRBV19 and TRBJ1-2; no definite D call. Germline loops: CDR1 LNHDA, CDR2 SQIVND (reference sequence). Trimming left V 0 bases short and J 0 bases short, with 8 bases between. The CDR3 contains 15 residues. The CDR3 bases are TGTGCCAGTAGTATAGATCAGGCCGCTAACTATGGCTACACCTTC. Translating gives CASSIDQAANYGYTF.

The CDR3 region has the DNA TGTGCCAGCAGCTTGGCGGGACAGGGCTACGAGCAGTACTTC. It yields the protein CASSLAGQGYEQYF. This sequence joins TRBV5-6 and TRBJ2-7; TRBD1 aligns across 9 bases. The CDR3 has 14 amino acids. In germline, CDR1 is SGHDT, CDR2 YYEEEE. The V segment lost 0 bases and the J segment 3 bases; nucleotides outside the gene matches: 1. Full variable domain (missing parts from reference TRBV5-6 and TRBJ2-7): DAGVTQSPTHLIKTRGQQVTLRCSPKSGHDTVSWYQQALGQGPQFIFQYYEEEERQRGNFPDRFSGHQFPNYSSELNVNALLLGDSALYLCASSLAGQGYEQYFGPGTRLTVT.

This clone was seen a handful of times. The chain employs TRBV19 and TRBJ1-2; D may be TRBD1 (6 bases). V dropped 5 bases and J dropped 0 bases, with 19 bases sitting between them. The CDR3 loop spans 17 amino acids. Germline V CDR1 and CDR2: LNHDA, SQIVND (reference sequence). Here the CDR3 DNA reads TGTGCCAGTAGTTCCTCCAGGGGACGTCGAGCTAACTATGGCTACACCTTC. As protein: CASSSSRGRRANYGYTF.

The chain recombines TRBV6-5 with TRBJ2-3, with TRBD2 identical over 10 bases. The junction had 10 bases not matched to a gene; V was cut back by 8 bases and J by 5 bases. Per the germline V gene, CDR1 is MNHEY and CDR2 is SVGAGI. This CDR3 comprises 15 residues. CDR3 DNA: TGTGCCAGCCAGCGGGAGGGGGCATTAATAGATACGCAGTATTTT. Its protein is CASQREGALIDTQYF.